Shown below are 27 T cell receptor beta chains from a single sample sequenced in a study of response to subunit inactivated influenza vaccine. TCRdb fed the RT-PCR reads into MiXCR, producing one record per CDR3 protein. The sample includes about 520,000 distinct CDR3 sequences, approximately 10% of them seen just once. The material was PBMCs from blood, obtained 45 days after vaccination. The receptor source for this set is a man in his forties or fifties who received an inactivated influenza vaccine.

In this sample, this clonotype turned up many times. The rearrangement links TRBV7-2 to TRBJ2-3; 8 nucleotides align to TRBD1. CDR3 size: 15 residues. V lost 3 bases and J lost 0; bases outside the gene matches: 2. Per germline, CDR1 SGHTA and CDR2 FQGNSA. The CDR3: CASSFRQGSTDTQYF. CDR3 nucleotides: TGTGCCAGCAGCTTCCGACAGGGGAGCACAGATACGCAGTATTTT.

This clonotype was observed a few times. The J gene is TRBJ2-7, the V gene TRBV20-1; D is perhaps TRBD2 (6 bases). Per germline, CDR1 DFQATT and CDR2 SNEGSKA (reference sequence). V lost 1 base and J 3 bases, leaving 13 bases between the germline ends. CDR3 length: 14 residues. The CDR3 sequence is CSARASNSGYEQYF. The DNA for the CDR3 is TGCAGTGCTAGAGCAAGTAATAGCGGCTACGAGCAGTACTTC.

This clonotype was seen a few times. V gene TRBV12-3 or TRBV12-4 combines with J gene TRBJ2-3; the match to TRBD2 covers 10 bases. The CDR3 is 15 residues long. V lost 1 base to trimming and J lost 4 bases; unmatched junction nucleotides: 2. This chain's CDR3 is CASSLERGGPDTQYF. CDR3 coding DNA: TGTGCCAGCAGTTTAGAGCGGGGGGGCCCAGATACGCAGTATTTT.

The rearrangement uses TRBV27 and TRBJ2-7; 11 bases match TRBD2. V shed 2 bases, J shed 7 bases, and the junction held 10 bases outside the gene matches. The CDR3 is made up of 16 amino acids. In germline, CDR1 is MNHEY, CDR2 SMNVEV (reference sequence). CDR3 DNA: TGTGCCAGCAGTTTAAGGCTAGCGGGAGGACGTAGGGAGCAGTACTTC. Translation: CASSLRLAGGRREQYF.

J is TRBJ1-2 and V is TRBV7-2; no firm D call. Per the germline V gene, CDR1 is SGHTA and CDR2 is FQGNSA. Trimming shortened V by 3 bases and J by 8 bases, and 13 bases separated the two germline ends. The length of the CDR3 is 13 residues. CDR3 nucleotides: TGTGCCAGCAGCTTGTCCCTAGCGGGGGGCTACACCTTC. Translation gives CASSLSLAGGYTF.

This clonotype was seen a few times. J is TRBJ2-5 and V is TRBV7-9; 9 bases are shared with TRBD1. Germline-derived CDR1 and CDR2 are SEHNR and FQNEAQ (reference sequence). The ends lost 6 bases at V and 5 bases at J; junction bases unmatched: 10. CDR3 length: 15 residues. The CDR3 protein is CASSLGTGGWETQYF. The CDR3 nucleotides are TGTGCCAGCAGTCTGGGAACAGGGGGCTGGGAGACCCAGTACTTC.

This chain joins TRBV10-3 and TRBJ2-7; 8 bases align to TRBD1. The junction had 3 bases not matched to a gene; V was cut back by 6 bases and J by 2 bases. This CDR3 has 13 amino acids. Germline V gene data show CDR1 as ENHRY and CDR2 as SYGVKD. CDR3 protein: CAIRDRAPYEQYF. Written as DNA, the CDR3 is TGTGCCATCAGGGACAGGGCCCCCTACGAGCAGTACTTC.

At least ten counts were recorded for this clonotype. The genes are TRBV12-3 or TRBV12-4 and TRBJ2-7, with 7 bases matching TRBD2. CDR3 length: 15 amino acids. The V gene end was trimmed by 7 bases and the J gene end by 7 bases; junction bases not matched to a gene: 16. The CDR3 nucleotides are TGTGCCAGCAAGATGAGCGGTGGGTTCGGGGGGGAGCAGTACTTC. This encodes CASKMSGGFGGEQYF.

This clonotype was seen more than once but under ten times. The chain recombines TRBV12-3 or TRBV12-4 with TRBJ2-7, with 7 bases identical to TRBD2. This CDR3 is 16 amino acids long. Germline trimming cut 0 bases from V and 0 bases from J; bases unmatched to any gene: 5. CDR3 bases: TGTGCCAGCAGTTTAGCACCTAGCGGAGACTCCTACGAGCAGTACTTC. This gives the protein CASSLAPSGDSYEQYF.

Many counts were recorded for this clonotype. The chain joins TRBV15 to TRBJ1-2; D gene uncertain. Trimming cost V 1 base and J 4 bases, with 10 bases left between them. This CDR3 is 14 amino acids long. Germline V gene data show CDR1 as LNHNV and CDR2 as YYDKDF (reference sequence). DNA for the CDR3: TGTGCCACCAGCAGAGCCTCTACACTCTATGGCTACACCTTC. This encodes CATSRASTLYGYTF.

The rearrangement links TRBV7-8 to TRBJ2-3; the D call may be TRBD1 or TRBD2 (7 bases each). Per the germline V gene, CDR1 is SGHVS and CDR2 is FQNEAQ. Deletions cut 5 bases from V and 1 base from J, with 13 bases between. The CDR3 has 15 amino acids. This CDR3 is CASSKRDSRTDTQYF. The DNA for the CDR3 is TGTGCCAGCAGCAAGCGGGACAGCCGCACAGATACGCAGTATTTT.

Comment on this clonotype: One base away lies a much larger clone, so this may be a sequencing read error. The V call is TRBV20-1, the J call TRBJ2-6; TRBD1 matches at 10 bases. The CDR3 runs 17 residues. Per germline, CDR1 DFQATT and CDR2 SNEGSKA (reference sequence). The CDR3 DNA sequence: TGCAGTGCTAGGGAAGGACAGGGGGTCTATGGGGCCACCGTCCTGACTTTC. It encodes CSAREGQGVYGATVLTF.

This clonotype was detected many times. This chain joins TRBV12-3 or TRBV12-4 and TRBJ2-1, with 10 bases matching TRBD1. V shed 6 bases and J 1 base; nucleotides not matched to a gene: 0. The CDR3 spans 14 residues. Here the CDR3 DNA reads TGTGCCAGCAGGGGACAGGGGTCCTACAATGAGCAGTTCTTC. It encodes CASRGQGSYNEQFF.

This clonotype was detected only a few times. In nucleotides, the CDR3 is TGTGCCAGCAGTTACTCCCAGACTAAAGCTTTCTTT. Its translation is CASSYSQTKAFF. This chain links TRBV6-2 or TRBV6-3 with TRBJ1-1; D uncertain. Trimming took 0 bases from V and 9 from J, leaving 8 bases between them. Germline CDR1 and CDR2: MNHEY and SVGEGT. The CDR3 has 12 residues.

V usage is TRBV2 and J usage is TRBJ2-7; possibly TRBD1 for D (5 bases). The CDR3 totals 14 residues. The V end was cut by 7 bases, the J end by 7 bases, with 20 bases between. Germline loops: CDR1 SNHLY, CDR2 FYNNEI. The CDR3 DNA reads as TGTGCCAGCAAGCATGAGACAGCCCCTACGGAGCAGTACTTC. Its protein product is CASKHETAPTEQYF.

The sample holds many counts of this clonotype. The chain links TRBV28 to TRBJ2-2; D unclear. CDR1 MDHEN and CDR2 SYDVKM come from the germline V gene. Between the trimmed V and J ends, which lost 6 bases and 5 bases, there was a span of 13 bases. This CDR3 comprises 14 residues. The CDR3 region has the DNA TGTGCCAGCAGGGGCCAGCGAGATACCGGGGAGCTGTTTTTT. Protein sequence: CASRGQRDTGELFF.

The genes are TRBV7-6 and TRBJ2-2; 9 nucleotides align to TRBD1. The CDR3 has 15 amino acids. The germline gives CDR1 SGHVS, CDR2 FNYEAQ. J lost 5 bases, V lost 5 bases, and 6 bases had no gene match. The CDR3 spells CASSPWTGETGELFF. CDR3 sequence (DNA): TGTGCCAGCAGCCCTTGGACAGGGGAGACCGGGGAGCTGTTTTTT.

This clonotype was observed a handful of times. The genes are TRBV11-2 and TRBJ2-1, with 9 bases aligning to TRBD2. The germline V gene encodes CDR1 SGHAT and CDR2 FQNNGV. The CDR3 contains 15 residues. Trimming took 3 bases from V and 6 from J; bases not matched to a gene: 6. The CDR3 here is CASSLKREVPNEQFF. As DNA, the CDR3 is TGTGCCAGCAGCTTGAAGCGGGAGGTTCCCAATGAGCAGTTCTTC.

The chain has TRBV15 and TRBJ1-5; D is perhaps TRBD1 (5 bases). The CDR3 length is 15 residues. V was cut by 2 bases and J by 1 base, with 9 bases left in between. CDR1 and CDR2 from the germline V gene are LNHNV and YYDKDF (reference sequence). The CDR3 region has the DNA TGTGCCACCAGCAGAAGACAGAGAAGCAATCAGCCCCAGCATTTT. This translates into CATSRRQRSNQPQHF. Supplemented by reference TRBV15 and TRBJ1-5, the full variable domain reads DAMVIQNPRYQVTQFGKPVTLSCSQTLNHNVMYWYQQKSSQAPKLLFHYYDKDFNNEADTPDNFQSRRPNTSFCFLDIRSPGLGDTAMYLCATSRRQRSNQPQHFGDGTRLSIL.

This clonotype showed up just a few times. The chain carries TRBV11-1 and TRBJ2-1, with 12 bases aligning to TRBD2. Germline values: CDR1 SGHAT, CDR2 FQDESV (reference sequence). The ends lost 6 bases at V and 2 bases at J; junction bases unmatched: 5. This CDR3 has 16 residues. The DNA for the CDR3 is TGTGCCAGCAGTCCACCTAGCGGGAGGGCCTACAATGAGCAGTTCTTC. Translated: CASSPPSGRAYNEQFF.

This clonotype was seen many times. The V call is TRBV4-1, the J call TRBJ2-1; no firm D call. The CDR3 is made up of 14 amino acids. V dropped 5 bases and J dropped 2 bases, with 10 bases sitting between them. CDR1 and CDR2 from the germline V gene are MGHRA and YSYEKL. This CDR3 is CASSVPRTYNEQFF. CDR3 DNA sequence: TGCGCCAGCAGCGTTCCGCGGACCTACAATGAGCAGTTCTTC.

Notes on this clonotype: The junction shows a germline mismatch at one end, possibly a read error. The chain has TRBV24-1 and TRBJ2-5; 7 bases line up with TRBD1. The CDR3 totals 18 residues. The germline V gene has CDR1 KGHDR and CDR2 SFDVKD. In DNA, the CDR3 is TGTGCCACCAGTGAGCGAGCGAACAGGGGAAAGCACCAAGAGACCCAGCACTTC. It encodes CATSERANRGKHQETQHF.

This clonotype was recorded many times. V is TRBV5-1 and J is TRBJ1-1; D may be TRBD1 (5 bases). Between the trimmed V and J ends, which lost 1 base and 2 bases, there was a span of 9 bases. The germline gives CDR1 SGHRS, CDR2 YFSETQ. The CDR3 is 14 amino acids. CDR3 residues: CASSLSGGNTEAFF. CDR3 bases: TGCGCCAGCAGCTTGTCTGGGGGAAACACTGAAGCTTTCTTT.

V and J are TRBV12-3 or TRBV12-4 and TRBJ2-1; D is perhaps TRBD2 (6 bases). The CDR3 runs 14 residues. Between the trimmed V and J ends, which lost 6 bases and 6 bases, there was a span of 15 bases. The CDR3 coding sequence is TGTGCCAGCAGCACAGTGTTCGGGGGCAATGAGCAGTTCTTC. Protein sequence: CASSTVFGGNEQFF.

The gene calls are TRBV4-2 and TRBJ2-7, with TRBD2 identical over 8 bases. J was trimmed by 5 bases and V by 2 bases; bases with no gene match: 8. The CDR3 sequence is 15 residues long. Germline V gene sequence: CDR1 LGHNA, CDR2 YNFKEQ. Here the CDR3 reads CASSQHSGSADEQYF. In DNA form, the CDR3 reads TGTGCCAGCAGCCAACACAGCGGGAGTGCCGACGAGCAGTACTTC.

This chain connects TRBV24-1 to TRBJ2-5; TRBD1 matches 8 bases. The CDR3 totals 16 residues. Per germline, CDR1 KGHDR and CDR2 SFDVKD. After removal of 2 bases from V and 5 bases from J, the junction contained 9 bases not matched to a gene. CDR3 sequence: CATSDSRQGLGETQYF. The CDR3 DNA is TGTGCCACCAGTGATTCACGACAGGGGCTCGGGGAGACCCAGTACTTC.

This clonotype was observed a few times. This chain joins TRBV7-3 and TRBJ2-5, with D perhaps TRBD2 (5 bases). The CDR3 has 16 amino acids. The V and J ends lost 1 base and 2 bases respectively, with 14 bases between them. The germline V gene has CDR1 SGHTA and CDR2 FQGTGA. The CDR3 is CASSLIWGASQETQYF. As DNA, the CDR3 is TGTGCCAGCAGCTTAATTTGGGGAGCGTCTCAAGAGACCCAGTACTTC.